This TCR beta chain emerged from a study of response to subunit inactivated influenza vaccine. Broader study findings: The study's authors posited that every seasonal influenza vaccination enlists few new T cells.

V shed 1 base and J 4 bases; nucleotides not matched to a gene: 10. The CDR3 sequence is 17 residues long. The germline V gene has CDR1 SQVTM and CDR2 ANQGSEA. A remark on this clonotype: Its antigen is not known.

In TCRdb, the RT-PCR reads were re-called with MiXCR into one record per CDR3 protein. The profile shows around 320,000 distinct CDR3 sequences, approximately 21% of them singletons. The material sequenced was PBMCs from blood, taken approximately 20 months after vaccination. This TCR came from a man in his fifties or sixties who received an inactivated influenza vaccine. The chain combines TRBV29-1 with TRBJ2-1; 10 nucleotides agree with TRBD2. DNA for the CDR3: TGCAGCGTTGAAGTTCCTCAGATAGCGGGAGGTTACAATGAGCAGTTCTTC. It specifies CSVEVPQIAGGYNEQFF.